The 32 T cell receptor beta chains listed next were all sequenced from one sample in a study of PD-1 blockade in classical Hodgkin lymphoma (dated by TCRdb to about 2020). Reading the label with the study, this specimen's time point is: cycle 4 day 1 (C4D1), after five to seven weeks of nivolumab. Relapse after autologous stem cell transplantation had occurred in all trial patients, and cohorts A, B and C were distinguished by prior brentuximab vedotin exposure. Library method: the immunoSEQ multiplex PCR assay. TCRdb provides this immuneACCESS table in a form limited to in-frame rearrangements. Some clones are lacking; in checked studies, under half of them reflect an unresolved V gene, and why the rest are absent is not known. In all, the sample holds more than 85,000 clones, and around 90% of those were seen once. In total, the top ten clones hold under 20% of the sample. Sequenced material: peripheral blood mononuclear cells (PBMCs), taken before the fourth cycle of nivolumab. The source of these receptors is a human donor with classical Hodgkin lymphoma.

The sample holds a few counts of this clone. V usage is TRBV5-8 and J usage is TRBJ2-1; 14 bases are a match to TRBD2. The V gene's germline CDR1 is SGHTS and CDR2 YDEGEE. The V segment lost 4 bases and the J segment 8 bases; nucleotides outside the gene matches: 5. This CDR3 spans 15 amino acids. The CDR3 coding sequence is TGTGCCAGCAGCAACGGACTAGCGGGAGGCGATGAGCAGTTCTTC. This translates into CASSNGLAGGDEQFF.

The CDR3 DNA reads as TGTGCCAGCAGTCTTACCGGGACATCCTATGGCTACACCTTC. This encodes CASSLTGTSYGYTF. The chain recombines TRBV6-5 with TRBJ1-2; possibly TRBD1 for D (6 bases). The CDR3 loop spans 14 amino acids. Germline V CDR1 and CDR2: MNHEY, SVGAGI. V lost 5 bases to trimming and J lost 4 bases, with 14 bases between them.

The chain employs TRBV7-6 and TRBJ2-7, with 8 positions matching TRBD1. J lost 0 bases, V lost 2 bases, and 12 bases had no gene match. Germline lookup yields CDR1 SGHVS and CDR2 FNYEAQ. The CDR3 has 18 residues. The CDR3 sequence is CASSLSYPSGTGSYEQYF. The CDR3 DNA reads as TGTGCCAGCAGCTTATCGTATCCCTCCGGGACAGGCTCCTACGAGCAGTACTTC.

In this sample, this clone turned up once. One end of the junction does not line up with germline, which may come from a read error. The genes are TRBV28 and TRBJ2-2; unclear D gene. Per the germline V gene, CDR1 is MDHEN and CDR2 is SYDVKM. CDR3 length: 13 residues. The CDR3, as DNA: TGTGCCATCAGTGATAGGAACACCGGGGAGCTGTTTTTT. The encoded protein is CAISDRNTGELFF.

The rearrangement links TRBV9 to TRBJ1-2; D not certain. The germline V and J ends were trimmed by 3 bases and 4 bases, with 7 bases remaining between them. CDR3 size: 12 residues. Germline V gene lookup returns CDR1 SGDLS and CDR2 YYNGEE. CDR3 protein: CASSARPYGYTF. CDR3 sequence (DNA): TGTGCCAGCAGCGCCCGGCCCTATGGCTACACCTTC.

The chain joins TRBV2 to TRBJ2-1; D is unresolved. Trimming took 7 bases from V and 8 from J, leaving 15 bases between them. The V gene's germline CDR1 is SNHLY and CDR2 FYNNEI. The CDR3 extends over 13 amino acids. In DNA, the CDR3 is TGTGCCAGCACCATCGCAGCGTCCGATGAGCAGTTCTTC. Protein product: CASTIAASDEQFF. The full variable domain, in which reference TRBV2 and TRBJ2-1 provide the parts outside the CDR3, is EPEVTQTPSHQVTQMGQEVILRCVPISNHLYFYWYRQILGQKVEFLVSFYNNEISEKSEIFDDQFSVERPDGSNFTLKIRSTKLEDSAMYFCASTIAASDEQFFGPGTRLTVL.

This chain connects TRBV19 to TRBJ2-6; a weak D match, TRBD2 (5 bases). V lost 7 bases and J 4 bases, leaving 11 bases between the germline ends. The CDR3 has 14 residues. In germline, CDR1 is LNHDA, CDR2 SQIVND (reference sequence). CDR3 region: CASMVGAGANVLTF. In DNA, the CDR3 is TGTGCCAGTATGGTGGGAGCCGGGGCCAACGTCCTGACTTTC.

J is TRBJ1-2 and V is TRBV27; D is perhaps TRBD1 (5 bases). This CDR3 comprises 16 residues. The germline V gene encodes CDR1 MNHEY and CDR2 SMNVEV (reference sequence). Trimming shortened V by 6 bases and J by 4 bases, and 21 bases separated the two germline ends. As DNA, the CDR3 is TGTGCCAGCAGCCCGGCGGGAGGCCAGGGATCCTATGGCTACACCTTC. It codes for CASSPAGGQGSYGYTF.

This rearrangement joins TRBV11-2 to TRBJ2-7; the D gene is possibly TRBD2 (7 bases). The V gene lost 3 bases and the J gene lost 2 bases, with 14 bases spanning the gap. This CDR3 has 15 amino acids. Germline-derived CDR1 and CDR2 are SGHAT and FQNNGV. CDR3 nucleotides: TGTGCCAGCAGCTTTAGGGGGGGGAGCACCTACGAGCAGTACTTC. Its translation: CASSFRGGSTYEQYF.

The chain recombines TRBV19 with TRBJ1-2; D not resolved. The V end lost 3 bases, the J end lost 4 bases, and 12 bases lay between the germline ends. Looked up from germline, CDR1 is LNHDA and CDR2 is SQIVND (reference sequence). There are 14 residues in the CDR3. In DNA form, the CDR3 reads TGTGCCAGTAGTATGAAGGCCCGAGGCTATGGCTACACCTTC. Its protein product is CASSMKARGYGYTF.

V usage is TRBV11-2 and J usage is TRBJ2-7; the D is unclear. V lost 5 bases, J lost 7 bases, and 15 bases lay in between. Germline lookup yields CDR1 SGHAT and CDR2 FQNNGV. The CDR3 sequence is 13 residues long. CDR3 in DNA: TGTGCCAGCAGCCAAAGGCAAGACGGGGAGCAGTACTTC. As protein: CASSQRQDGEQYF.

CDR3 sequence: CSAAGWGQVDEKLFF. CDR3 in DNA: TGCAGCGCCGCGGGGTGGGGACAGGTGGACGAAAAACTGTTTTTT. The rearrangement joins TRBV29-1 to TRBJ1-4; TRBD1 matches at 8 bases. Germline CDR1 SQVTM, CDR2 ANQGSEA. CDR3 length equals 15 residues. V was clipped by 7 bases and J by 8 bases; unmatched bases: 15. Filled out from reference TRBV29-1 and TRBJ1-4, the complete variable domain reads SAVISQKPSRDICQRGTSLTIQCQVDSQVTMMFWYRQQPGQSLTLIATANQGSEATYESGFVIDKFPISRPNLTFSTLTVSNMSPEDSSIYLCSAAGWGQVDEKLFFGSGTQLSVL.

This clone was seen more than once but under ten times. The CDR3 here is CSVRDRFLSHEQYF. The DNA of the CDR3 is TGCAGCGTCCGCGACAGATTTCTTTCCCACGAGCAGTACTTC. This chain uses TRBV29-1 with TRBJ2-7; a weak D match, TRBD1 (5 bases). Trimming left V 6 bases short and J 5 bases short, with 20 bases between. The CDR3 has 14 residues. Germline CDR1 SQVTM, CDR2 ANQGSEA.

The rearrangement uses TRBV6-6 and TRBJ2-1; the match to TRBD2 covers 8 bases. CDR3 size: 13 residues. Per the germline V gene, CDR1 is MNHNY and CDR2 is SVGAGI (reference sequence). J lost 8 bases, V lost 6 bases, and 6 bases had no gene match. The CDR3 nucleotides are TGTGCCAGCAGCGGGAGGGAAAGCGATGAGCAGTTCTTC. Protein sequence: CASSGRESDEQFF.

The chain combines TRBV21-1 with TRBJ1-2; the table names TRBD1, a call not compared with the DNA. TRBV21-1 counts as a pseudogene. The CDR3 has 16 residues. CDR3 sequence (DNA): TGTGCCAGCAGCAAAAAAAAAGAGGAGACAGGACGAGGCTACACCTTC. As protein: CASSKKKEETGRGYTF.

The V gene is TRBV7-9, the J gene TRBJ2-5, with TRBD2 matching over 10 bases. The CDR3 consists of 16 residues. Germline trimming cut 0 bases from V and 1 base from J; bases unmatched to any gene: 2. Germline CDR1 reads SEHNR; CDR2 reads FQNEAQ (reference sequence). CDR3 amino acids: CASSLAGLAVQETQYF. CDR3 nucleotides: TGTGCCAGCAGCTTAGCCGGACTAGCGGTCCAAGAGACCCAGTACTTC.

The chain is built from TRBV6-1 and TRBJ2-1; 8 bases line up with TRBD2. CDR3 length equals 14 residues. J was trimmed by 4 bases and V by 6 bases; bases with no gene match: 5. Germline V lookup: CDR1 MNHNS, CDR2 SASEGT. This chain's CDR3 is CASSKAGAYNEQFF. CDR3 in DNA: TGTGCCAGCAGCAAAGCGGGAGCATACAATGAGCAGTTCTTC.

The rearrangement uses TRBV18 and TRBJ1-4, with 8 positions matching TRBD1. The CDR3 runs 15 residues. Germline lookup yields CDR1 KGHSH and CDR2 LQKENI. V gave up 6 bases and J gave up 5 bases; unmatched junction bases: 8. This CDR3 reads CASSPGTGLNEKLFF. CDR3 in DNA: TGTGCCAGCTCGCCCGGGACAGGCCTCAATGAAAAACTGTTTTTT.

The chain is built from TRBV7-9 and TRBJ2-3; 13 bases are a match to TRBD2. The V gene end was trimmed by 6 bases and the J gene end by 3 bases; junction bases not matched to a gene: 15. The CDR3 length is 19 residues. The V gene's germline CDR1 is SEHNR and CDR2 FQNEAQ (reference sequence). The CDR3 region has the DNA TGTGCCAGCAGACACGGACTAGCGGGAGTGGGGGTTGTAACAGATACGCAGTATTTT. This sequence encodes CASRHGLAGVGVVTDTQYF.

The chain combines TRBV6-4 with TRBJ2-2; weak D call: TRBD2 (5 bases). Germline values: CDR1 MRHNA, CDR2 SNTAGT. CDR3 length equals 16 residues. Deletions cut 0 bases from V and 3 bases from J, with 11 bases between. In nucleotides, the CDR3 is TGTGCCAGCAGTGACTCCGAGGGTCGGTACACCGGGGAGCTGTTTTTT. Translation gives CASSDSEGRYTGELFF.

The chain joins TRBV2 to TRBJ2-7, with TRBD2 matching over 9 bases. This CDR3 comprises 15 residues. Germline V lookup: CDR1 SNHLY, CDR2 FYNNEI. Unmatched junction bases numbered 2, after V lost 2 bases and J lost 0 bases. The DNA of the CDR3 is TGTGCCAGCAGTGAATATAGCGGGAGCTCCTACGAGCAGTACTTC. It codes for CASSEYSGSSYEQYF.

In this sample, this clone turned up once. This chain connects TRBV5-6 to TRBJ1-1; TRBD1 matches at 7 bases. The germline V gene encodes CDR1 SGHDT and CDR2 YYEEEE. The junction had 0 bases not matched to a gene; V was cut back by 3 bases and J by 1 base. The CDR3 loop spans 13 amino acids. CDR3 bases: TGTGCCAGCAGCTGGGACAGGAACACTGAAGCTTTCTTT. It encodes CASSWDRNTEAFF.

CDR3 nucleotides: TGTGCCAGCTCACCGGCCGGGACTGCGGGAGAGACCCAGTACTTC. Amino acid sequence: CASSPAGTAGETQYF. V is TRBV18 and J is TRBJ2-5; weak D call: TRBD2 (6 bases). CDR3 length: 15 residues. V was pared by 3 bases and J by 4 bases, with 15 bases between. Looked up from germline, CDR1 is KGHSH and CDR2 is LQKENI.

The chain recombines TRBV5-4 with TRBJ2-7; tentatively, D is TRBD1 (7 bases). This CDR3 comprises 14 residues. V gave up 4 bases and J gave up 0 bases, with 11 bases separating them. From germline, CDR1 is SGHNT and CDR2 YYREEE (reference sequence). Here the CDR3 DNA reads TGTGCCAGCAGCGGCGGGACAGTCTCCTACGAGCAGTACTTC. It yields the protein CASSGGTVSYEQYF.

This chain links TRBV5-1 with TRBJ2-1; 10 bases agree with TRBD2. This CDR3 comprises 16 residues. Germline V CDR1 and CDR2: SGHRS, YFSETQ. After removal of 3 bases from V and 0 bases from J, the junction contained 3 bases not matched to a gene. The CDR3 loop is CASSYIAGGSYNEQFF. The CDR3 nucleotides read TGCGCCAGCAGCTACATAGCGGGAGGCTCCTACAATGAGCAGTTCTTC. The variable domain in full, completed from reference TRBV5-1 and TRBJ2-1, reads KAGVTQTPRYLIKTRGQQVTLSCSPISGHRSVSWYQQTPGQGLQFLFEYFSETQRNKGNFPGRFSGRQFSNSRSEMNVSTLELGDSALYLCASSYIAGGSYNEQFFGPGTRLTVL.

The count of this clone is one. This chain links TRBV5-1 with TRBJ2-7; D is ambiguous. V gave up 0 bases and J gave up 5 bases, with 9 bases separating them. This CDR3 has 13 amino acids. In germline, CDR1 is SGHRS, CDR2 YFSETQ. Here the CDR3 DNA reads TGCGCCAGCAGCTTGGGGTCCTGGGACGAGCAGTACTTC. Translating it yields CASSLGSWDEQYF.

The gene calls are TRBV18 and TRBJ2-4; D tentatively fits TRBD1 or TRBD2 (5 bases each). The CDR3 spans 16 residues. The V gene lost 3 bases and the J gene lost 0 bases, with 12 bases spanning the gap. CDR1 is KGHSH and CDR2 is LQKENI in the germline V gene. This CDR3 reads CASSPTGPRAKNIQYF. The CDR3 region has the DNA TGTGCCAGCTCACCGACGGGACCGAGAGCCAAAAACATTCAGTACTTC.

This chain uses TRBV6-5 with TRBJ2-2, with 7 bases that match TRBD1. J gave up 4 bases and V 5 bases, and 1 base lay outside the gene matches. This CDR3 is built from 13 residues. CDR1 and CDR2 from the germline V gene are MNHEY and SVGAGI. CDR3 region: CASSDRVTGELFF. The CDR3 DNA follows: TGTGCCAGCAGTGACAGGGTCACCGGGGAGCTGTTTTTT.

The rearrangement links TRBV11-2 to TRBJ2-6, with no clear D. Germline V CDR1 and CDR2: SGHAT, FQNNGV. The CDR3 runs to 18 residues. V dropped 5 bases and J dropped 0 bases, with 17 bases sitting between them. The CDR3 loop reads CASSPYWTVSSGANVLTF. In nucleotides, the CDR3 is TGTGCCAGCAGCCCCTACTGGACGGTGAGCTCTGGGGCCAACGTCCTGACTTTC. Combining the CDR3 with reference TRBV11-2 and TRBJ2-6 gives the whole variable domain EAGVAQSPRYKIIEKRQSVAFWCNPISGHATLYWYQQILGQGPKLLIQFQNNGVVDDSQLPKDRFSAERLKGVDSTLKIQPAKLEDSAVYLCASSPYWTVSSGANVLTFGAGSRLTVL.

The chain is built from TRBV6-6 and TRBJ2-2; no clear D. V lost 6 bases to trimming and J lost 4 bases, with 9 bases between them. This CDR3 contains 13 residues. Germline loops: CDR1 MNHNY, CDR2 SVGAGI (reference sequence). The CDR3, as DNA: TGTGCCAGCAGCTCCTCACCCACCGGGGAGCTGTTTTTT. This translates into CASSSSPTGELFF.

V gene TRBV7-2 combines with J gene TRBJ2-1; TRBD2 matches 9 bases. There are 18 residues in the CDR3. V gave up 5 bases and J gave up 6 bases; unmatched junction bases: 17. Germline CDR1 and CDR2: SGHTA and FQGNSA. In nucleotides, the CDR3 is TGTGCCAGCAGCCAGACCCTAGCGGGATCCTTCGGGGGCAATGAGCAGTTCTTC. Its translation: CASSQTLAGSFGGNEQFF.

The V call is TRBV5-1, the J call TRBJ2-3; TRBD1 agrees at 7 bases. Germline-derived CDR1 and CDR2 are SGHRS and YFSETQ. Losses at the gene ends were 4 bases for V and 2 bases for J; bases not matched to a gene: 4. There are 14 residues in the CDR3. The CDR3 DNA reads TGCGCCAGCAGCCCGGACAGGATCACAGATACGCAGTATTTT. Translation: CASSPDRITDTQYF.